This TCR beta chain was profiled in a study of shared T cell receptors in the human thymus. The germline CDR1 and CDR2 sequences are SQVTM and ANQGSEA. This CDR3 is 13 amino acids long. With V trimmed by 6 bases and J by 7 bases, 6 bases remained unmatched. The repertoire was sequenced with immunoSEQ multiplex PCR; TCRdb's copy has only in-frame clones and lacks some. The data show 600,000 to 900,000 clones, roughly 85% seen once. These data were also filed under a second study, of human thymus T cells. Per that study: Thymus tissue for the work was resected from patients undergoing corrective heart surgery. Thymic and blood repertoires appeared to carry a bias in their V and J gene usage. In unrelated individuals, thymic repertoires overlapped highly, according to related research.

The sequenced sample consisted of thymocytes. The chain combines TRBV29-1 with TRBJ1-4; 9 bases are shared with TRBD1. The clonotype was recovered from a girl in the first two years of life with a congenital heart defect. In DNA, the CDR3 is TGCAGCGTGAGTACAGGGGGCAGTGAAAAACTGTTTTTT. Translating it yields CSVSTGGSEKLFF.